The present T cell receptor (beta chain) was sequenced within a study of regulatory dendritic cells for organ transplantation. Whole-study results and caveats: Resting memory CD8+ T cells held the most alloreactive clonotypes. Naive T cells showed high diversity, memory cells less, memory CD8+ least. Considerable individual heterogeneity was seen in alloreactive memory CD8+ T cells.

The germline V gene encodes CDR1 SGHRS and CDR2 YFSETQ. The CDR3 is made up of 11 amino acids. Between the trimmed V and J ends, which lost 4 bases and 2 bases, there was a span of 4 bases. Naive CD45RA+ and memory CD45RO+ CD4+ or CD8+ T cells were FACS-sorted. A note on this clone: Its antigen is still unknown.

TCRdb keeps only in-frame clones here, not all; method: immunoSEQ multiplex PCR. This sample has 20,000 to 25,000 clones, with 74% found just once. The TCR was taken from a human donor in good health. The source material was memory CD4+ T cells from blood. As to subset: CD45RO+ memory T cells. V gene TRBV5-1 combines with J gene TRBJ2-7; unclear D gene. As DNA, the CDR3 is TGCGCCAGCAGCCTAACCTACGAGCAGTACTTC. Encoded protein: CASSLTYEQYF.